The 5 T cell receptor beta chains below come from one sample, sequenced in a study of T cells in Graves' hyperthyroidism and ophthalmopathy. Regions amplified from RNA transcripts were the TCR beta CDR3 regions. The TCR CDR3 was amplified in a first-round RT-PCR using the HTBI primer set. TCRdb re-called the multiplex PCR reads through MiXCR, storing one row per CDR3 protein. The sample holds about 640,000 distinct CDR3 sequences, about 45% seen once. Input material: peripheral blood or thyroid tissue (not recorded which). Source of these receptors: an adult man with Graves' disease, either hyperthyroidism or ophthalmopathy (not recorded which).

The chain joins TRBV7-9 to TRBJ1-6; D is uncertain. Germline V gene data show CDR1 as SEHNR and CDR2 as FQNEAQ (reference sequence). V gave up 6 bases and J gave up 5 bases, with 17 bases separating them. CDR3 length equals 16 residues. The CDR3 DNA reads TGTGCCAGCAGACCGAAAATCGACGTCGATAATTCACCCCTCCACTTT. Translating gives CASRPKIDVDNSPLHF.

This clonotype was counted ten times or more. This chain joins TRBV10-3 and TRBJ1-5; TRBD1 is a possible D gene (5 bases). Trimming shortened V by 1 base and J by 10 bases, and 20 bases separated the two germline ends. Germline V gene lookup returns CDR1 ENHRY and CDR2 SYGVKD. This CDR3 comprises 16 residues. CDR3 region: CAISEFRDRQHRPQHF. The CDR3 DNA sequence: TGTGCCATCAGTGAGTTTCGGGACCGCCAGCATCGTCCCCAGCATTTT.

V and J are TRBV29-1 and TRBJ1-1; perhaps TRBD1 as D (5 bases). Germline loops: CDR1 SQVTM, CDR2 ANQGSEA. The CDR3 has 12 residues. V lost 8 bases and J 4 bases, leaving 14 bases between the germline ends. CDR3 nucleotides: TGCAGCTTGGATGGGGGTCGCACTGAAGCTTTCTTT. Translation: CSLDGGRTEAFF.

J is TRBJ2-2 and V is TRBV14, with 10 bases aligning to TRBD2. Per germline, CDR1 SGHDN and CDR2 FVKESK. The CDR3 sequence is 16 residues long. V shed 4 bases and J 7 bases; nucleotides not matched to a gene: 9. This CDR3 reads CASSPHRASGGGELFF. The DNA of the CDR3 is TGTGCCAGCAGCCCCCATAGGGCTAGCGGGGGCGGGGAGCTGTTTTTT.

This clonotype was seen many times. This chain links TRBV6-5 with TRBJ2-6, with unresolved D. CDR3 size: 14 residues. Germline values: CDR1 MNHEY, CDR2 SVGAGI. Trimming removed 7 bases from V and 4 bases from J, with 11 bases in between. The CDR3 region has the DNA TGTGCCAGCACAGTGGGCCTAGGGGCCAACGTCCTGACTTTC. Amino acid sequence: CASTVGLGANVLTF.